The entry below describes one T cell receptor beta chain. Its recognized antigen is unknown. Qualities for individual bases were not recorded, and no much larger clone is one base off. These data belong to a study of blood T cell repertoires in COVID-19 (dated by TCRdb to about 2020). Background for the entire study: Samples from collaborators originated in the United States, Italy and Spain and spanned both the acute and convalescent phases of COVID-19. The prospective study material was composed of cDNA or gDNA derived from T cells, B-cell-depleted T cells, or PBMCs. The dataset comprised deeply sampled blood TCRbeta repertoires from subjects exposed to, actively infected with, or recovered from COVID-19. The repertoires were released in a freely available public database intended as a resource for research on the immune response to SARS-CoV-2. The samples were drawn from the first 160 participants of the ongoing ImmuneRACE study and from 1,254 subjects provided by 6 global collaborators. The sample metadata nearly always contained a de-identified subject ID, COVID-19 status, age in years and sex. Where available, HLA class I and class II types were obtained from metadata supplied by the sample provider rather than from assay-based typing. Findings and caveats that apply to the study as a whole: The quantity of clinical and demographic metadata differed by source and by participant and was supplied without curation.

TCRbeta CDR3 regions were amplified from genomic DNA using the immunoSEQ Assay, a bias-controlled multiplex PCR. The paper's processing steps were these. Nucleated cell counts per sample were estimated from amplification of reference gene primers within the assay. Sequence reads were collapsed and filtered to measure the absolute abundance of every unique TCRbeta CDR3 rearrangement. Productive Simpson clonality was computed per sample as the square root of Simpson's diversity index over productive rearrangements. TCRdb limited this immuneACCESS table to in-frame rearrangements with V and J called. A share of clones is missing; checked studies link under half to unresolved V genes, and the rest is unexplained. V, J and clone size are taken as reported in that table, and D and trimming were inferred from the DNA itself. This sample has 250,000 to 300,000 clones in its table, and approximately 90% of those were observed once. Together, the top ten hold around 3.5% of the sample.

Each collaborating institution followed its own protocols to collect whole blood in K2EDTA tubes. For TCRbeta analysis, collaborators shipped samples as frozen whole blood, isolated PBMCs, or DNA extracted from either of those sample types. Measured from the cysteine to the phenylalanine, the CDR3 is 15 residues long. Of the read, only the CDR3 DNA is kept; its 45 bases are in frame from base 1. Here V drops 0 bases and J drops 6 bases, and the junction holds 6 bases not matched to any gene. The germline V gene provides CDR1 MNHNS and CDR2 SASEGT. The sample consisted of peripheral blood. The V gene is TRBV6-1 and the J gene is TRBJ1-1; 8 bases in between match TRBD1. The TCR was taken from a woman aged 40-49 years with acute or convalescent COVID-19. CDR3 region: CASSEAAGGPSEAFF. DNA sequence: TGTGCCAGCAGTGAAGCAGCAGGGGGCCCCTCTGAAGCTTTCTTT.